These 17 T cell receptor beta chains came from one sample sequenced in a study of T cell repertoires in cytomegalovirus infection (dated by TCRdb to between 2018 and 2021). Sequencing used an Illumina HiSeq 1500. TCRdb reanalyzed the raw reads on its own, using fastp at Q25 for trimming and MiXCR for clone calling, and kept in-frame beta chains. Under each unique CDR3 protein, matching rows form one entry showing the most common genes and DNA. For this sample there are around 630,000 distinct CDR3 sequences; more than 20% appear just once. Jointly, the top ten make up under 8.5% of the sample. The sequencing input was CD8+ T cells from PBMCs. Every receptor here comes from a human donor in good health (CMV status not recorded). Some clones in this sample may be carry-over from other donors' samples.

This clonotype was recorded at least ten times. CDR3 coding DNA: TGTGCCAGCAGCTTACCGCCGGACGTTGAGACCCAGTACTTC. This sequence encodes CASSLPPDVETQYF. This chain uses TRBV7-8 with TRBJ2-5; no firm D call. V gave up 2 bases and J gave up 5 bases, with 12 bases separating them. There are 14 residues in the CDR3. The germline CDR1 and CDR2 sequences are SGHVS and FQNEAQ.

In the case of this clonotype: Just one base apart from a much larger clone, this may be a read error. The CDR3 carries no conserved terminal phenylalanine or tryptophan, so it likely arises from a read error. V is TRBV11-2 and J is TRBJ2-1; D is undetermined. V was cut by 0 bases and J by 2 bases, with 11 bases left in between. This CDR3 has 16 residues. The germline gives CDR1 SGHAT, CDR2 FQNNGV. CDR3 loop: CASSLEAVGPYNEQFS. CDR3 DNA: TGTGCCAGCAGCTTAGAGGCGGTCGGTCCCTACAATGAGCAGTTCTCC.

V gene TRBV20-1 combines with J gene TRBJ2-7; D is undetermined. V dropped 1 base and J dropped 2 bases, with 6 bases sitting between them. The CDR3 totals 12 residues. Germline V gene data show CDR1 as DFQATT and CDR2 as SNEGSKA (reference sequence). CDR3 DNA sequence: TGCAGTGCTAGAGCCTCTACCTACGAGCAGTACTTC. It codes for CSARASTYEQYF.

This clonotype was detected only once. No conserved phenylalanine or tryptophan is present at the end of the CDR3, so a read error is the likely explanation. The chain uses TRBV5-4 and TRBJ1-2; TRBD1 might be the D (6 bases). The CDR3 has 13 amino acids. Trimming removed 0 bases from V and 6 bases from J, with 9 bases in between. Germline V gene lookup returns CDR1 SGHNT and CDR2 YYREEE (reference sequence). CDR3 coding DNA: TGTGCCAGCAGCTTGGCGGACAGAGATGGCTACACCATC. Translation: CASSLADRDGYTI.

In its sample, this clonotype was seen a few times. The V and J genes are TRBV12-3 or TRBV12-4 and TRBJ1-1; D perhaps matches TRBD1 (5 bases). This CDR3 has 17 amino acids. Trimming pared 7 bases from V and 1 base from J, leaving 22 bases between. The CDR3 region has the DNA TGTGCCAGCACCCTCCTGGGGGGAGCTGGGGGGAACACTGAAGCTTTCTTT. Residues: CASTLLGGAGGNTEAFF.

Turning to this clonotype: This may be a read error: a much more frequent sequence differs by one nucleotide. V and J are TRBV6-1 and TRBJ2-3; TRBD1 agrees at 10 bases. In germline, CDR1 is MNHNS, CDR2 SASEGT. The V segment lost 1 base and the J segment 5 bases; nucleotides outside the gene matches: 3. CDR3 length: 15 residues. In DNA, the CDR3 is TGTGCCAGCAGTGAAGGACAGGGGGCCGTAGATACGCAGTATTTT. Protein: CASSEGQGAVDTQYF.

This clonotype was observed many times. V is TRBV6-1 and J is TRBJ1-2; tentatively, D is TRBD1 (5 bases). Germline V gene data show CDR1 as MNHNS and CDR2 as SASEGT. CDR3 length: 16 residues. V was shortened by 5 bases and J by 4 bases, with 20 bases between the two germline ends. This CDR3 is CASSHHGDGPSYGYTF. CDR3 in DNA: TGTGCCAGCAGTCATCACGGGGACGGACCGTCCTATGGCTACACCTTC.

About this clonotype itself: One junction end disagrees with the germline gene, perhaps due to a read error. This rearrangement joins TRBV27 to TRBJ2-5; 9 positions match TRBD2. CDR3 length equals 12 residues. Looked up from germline, CDR1 is MNHEY and CDR2 is SMNVEV (reference sequence). CDR3 DNA: TGTGCCGCGGGGGGGATTCAAGGGACCCAGTACTTC. Its protein product is CAAGGIQGTQYF.

This clonotype was recorded a few times. The V gene is TRBV10-3, the J gene TRBJ2-3; 10 bases are shared with TRBD2. The germline gives CDR1 ENHRY, CDR2 SYGVKD. The CDR3 is 16 residues long. The V and J ends lost 6 bases and 5 bases, in that order; junction bases with no gene match: 11. CDR3 nucleotides: TGTGCCATCAGGACGCGACCTAGCGGGGGTGAAGATACGCAGTATTTT. Residues: CAIRTRPSGGEDTQYF.

The CDR3 DNA sequence: TGTGCCAGCAGTTACCGGAGGACAGTCCAGCCCCAGCATTTT. This sequence encodes CASSYRRTVQPQHF. The chain combines TRBV6-5 with TRBJ1-5; D may be TRBD1 (6 bases). Germline CDR1 is MNHEY and CDR2 is SVGAGI. This CDR3 has 14 amino acids. V was shortened by 2 bases and J by 7 bases, with 12 bases between the two germline ends.

This clonotype was observed a handful of times. The V gene is TRBV7-3, the J gene TRBJ1-5; D gene unclear. The CDR3 has 12 amino acids. Trimming took 5 bases from V and 4 from J, leaving 6 bases between them. CDR1 is SGHTA, CDR2 FQGTGA, per germline. This CDR3 is CASSPQNQPQHF. CDR3 sequence (DNA): TGTGCCAGCAGCCCTCAAAATCAGCCCCAGCATTTT.

This clonotype was seen repeatedly, ten times or more. CDR3 sequence reads: CASSRIPGETQYF. CDR3 nucleotides: TGTGCCAGCAGTCGGATCCCAGGAGAGACCCAGTACTTC. The chain combines TRBV12-3 or TRBV12-4 with TRBJ2-5, with D uncertain. The germline V and J ends were trimmed by 5 bases and 4 bases, with 11 bases remaining between them. The CDR3 totals 13 residues.

At least ten counts were recorded for this clonotype. The chain uses TRBV28 and TRBJ2-1, with unresolved D. The ends were cut back, 4 bases at V and 1 base at J, with 8 bases in the middle. CDR3 length equals 14 residues. Per germline, CDR1 MDHEN and CDR2 SYDVKM. This chain's CDR3 is CASSYSVSYNEQFF. CDR3 DNA: TGTGCCAGCAGTTACAGTGTTTCCTACAATGAGCAGTTCTTC.

This clonotype appeared a few times. The chain links TRBV4-1 to TRBJ1-2, with TRBD1 matching 7 bases. The V gene's germline CDR1 is MGHRA and CDR2 YSYEKL. This CDR3 region has 15 residues. V lost 0 bases, J lost 7 bases, and 8 bases stayed unmatched. The CDR3, as DNA: TGCGCCAGCAGCCAAGATAGAGGGGGCGCGAGTGGCTACACCTTC. Residues: CASSQDRGGASGYTF.

This clonotype was recorded once. V gene TRBV15 combines with J gene TRBJ2-1; unclear D gene. The ends were cut back, 4 bases at V and 6 bases at J, with 16 bases in the middle. The germline gives CDR1 LNHNV, CDR2 YYDKDF (reference sequence). The CDR3 is 15 amino acids. The CDR3 coding sequence is TGTGCCACCAGCACGAGTGGAACTCTTACCAATGAGCAGTTCTTC. It codes for CATSTSGTLTNEQFF. The full variable domain, with the rest looked up from reference TRBV15 and TRBJ2-1, is DAMVIQNPRYQVTQFGKPVTLSCSQTLNHNVMYWYQQKSSQAPKLLFHYYDKDFNNEADTPDNFQSRRPNTSFCFLDIRSPGLGDTAMYLCATSTSGTLTNEQFFGPGTRLTVL.

This clonotype was recorded many times. V usage is TRBV28 and J usage is TRBJ2-7; D is unclear. V was shortened by 6 bases and J by 0 bases, with 9 bases between the two germline ends. The CDR3 has 13 residues. In germline, CDR1 is MDHEN, CDR2 SYDVKM. The CDR3 nucleotides are TGTGCCAGCAGCCCGGCAAGCTCCTACGAGCAGTACGTC. It specifies CASSPASSYEQYV.

This clonotype occurred once. Being one base from a much bigger clone, this may be a read error. V usage is TRBV11-2 and J usage is TRBJ2-1; D gene unclear. This CDR3 is 15 amino acids long. Germline V gives CDR1 SGHAT, CDR2 FQNNGV. The chain's CDR3 is CANSLRKGLRDEQFF. The DNA of the CDR3 is TGTGCCAACAGCCTTAGAAAGGGTTTAAGGGATGAGCAGTTCTTC.